This T cell receptor beta chain was recorded in a study of T-cell reconstitution after alpha-beta-depleted transplantation in children. This clonotype was observed at least ten times. Unique molecular identifiers were incorporated during preparation of the TCRbeta library. Via MiXCR, TCRdb re-called the PCR reads, giving one row per CDR3 protein. There are some 200,000 distinct CDR3 sequences in the sample; 13% to 15% occur only once, and approximately 13% lies in the top ten. This CDR3 region has 14 residues. With 7 bases clipped from V and 3 bases from J, the junction kept 6 bases outside the gene matches.

The specimen comprised PBMCs from the stem cell graft donor, sampled from the stem cell graft. V is TRBV12-3 or TRBV12-4 and J is TRBJ1-5, with 7 bases lining up with TRBD1. The sequence came from a human donor who donated a stem cell graft to a child with acute lymphoblastic leukemia. The CDR3 nucleotides read TGTGCCAGCACATGGGGACAGCTCAATCAGCCCCAGCATTTT. This sequence encodes CASTWGQLNQPQHF.